This T cell receptor beta chain emerged from a study of a mutant IDH1 vaccine in newly diagnosed glioma. As for the study in general: Beforehand, treatment had been radiotherapy, temozolomide, or both; the majority received both. The timing of visit V12 was week 35, and that of visit V13 was week 47. Overall study results and limits: Top peripheral T cell clonotype shifts appeared unrelated to pseudoprogression.

The time point denotes: week 47, end of study. Topical imiquimod accompanied each vaccine dose, which consisted of 300 ug of mutant IDH1 20-mer peptide. Each patient was administered eight vaccinations, scheduled in weeks 1, 3, 5, 7, 11, 15, 19 and 23. Clones were read by immunoSEQ multiplex PCR, and TCRdb kept only the in-frame ones, dropping some. There are over 80,000 clones in the sample; approximately 80% occur only once, and approximately 5.4% lies in the top ten. Worth noting for this clone: Its target is unknown.

CDR3 length: 12 amino acids. Germline CDR1 reads SEHNR; CDR2 reads FQNEAQ (reference sequence). The V gene end was trimmed by 6 bases and the J gene end by 11 bases; junction bases not matched to a gene: 8. Sequencing used PBMCs, obtained from a glioma patient whose treatment included an IDH1 peptide vaccine. This TCR was sampled from a man aged 40-49 years with glioma. This chain connects TRBV7-9 to TRBJ1-1; 8 bases agree with TRBD1. The CDR3 loop reads CASSHTGGEAFF. The DNA for the CDR3 is TGTGCCAGCAGTCATACAGGGGGAGAGGCTTTCTTT.